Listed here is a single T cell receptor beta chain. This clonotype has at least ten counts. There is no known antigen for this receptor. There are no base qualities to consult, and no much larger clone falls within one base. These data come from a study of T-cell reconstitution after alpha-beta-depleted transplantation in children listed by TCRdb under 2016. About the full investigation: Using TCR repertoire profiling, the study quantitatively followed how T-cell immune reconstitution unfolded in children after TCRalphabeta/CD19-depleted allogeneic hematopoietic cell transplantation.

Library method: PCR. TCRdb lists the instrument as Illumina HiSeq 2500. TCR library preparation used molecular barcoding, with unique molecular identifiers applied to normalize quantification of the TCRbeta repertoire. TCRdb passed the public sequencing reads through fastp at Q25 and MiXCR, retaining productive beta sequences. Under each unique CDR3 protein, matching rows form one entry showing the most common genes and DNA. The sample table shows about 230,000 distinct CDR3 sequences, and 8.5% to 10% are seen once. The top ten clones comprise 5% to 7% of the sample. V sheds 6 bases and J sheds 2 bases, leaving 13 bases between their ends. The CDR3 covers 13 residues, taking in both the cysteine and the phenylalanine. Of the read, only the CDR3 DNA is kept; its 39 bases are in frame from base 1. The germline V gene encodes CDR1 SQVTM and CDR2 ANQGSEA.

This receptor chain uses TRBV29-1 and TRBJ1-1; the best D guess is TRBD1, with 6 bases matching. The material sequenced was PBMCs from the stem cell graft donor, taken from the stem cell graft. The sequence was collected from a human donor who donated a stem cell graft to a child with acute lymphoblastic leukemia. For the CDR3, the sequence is CSVPKQGNTEAFF. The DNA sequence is TGCAGCGTACCCAAACAGGGTAACACTGAAGCTTTCTTT.